This T cell receptor beta chain was found in a study of blood T cell repertoires in COVID-19. This table comes from immunoSEQ multiplex PCR, and its TCRdb copy is limited to in-frame clones, with some not included. The sample has roughly 400,000 clones, 80% to 90% seen once. Germline CDR1 reads SGHTA; CDR2 reads FQGNSA. J was trimmed by 0 bases and V by 1 base; bases with no gene match: 0. The CDR3 consists of 15 residues. The rearrangement links TRBV7-2 to TRBJ2-7; 10 positions match TRBD2. Specimen: PBMCs or T cells enriched from blood (not recorded which). The clonotype originates from a woman aged 50 to 60 who had recovered from COVID-19. The CDR3 sequence: CASSLVAGGSYEQYF. CDR3 DNA sequence: TGTGCCAGCAGCTTAGTAGCGGGGGGCTCCTACGAGCAGTACTTC.